This note documents a single T cell receptor (beta chain) sequence. The CDR3 runs to 13 residues. V was pared by 4 bases and J by 1 base, with 5 bases between. Germline V lookup: CDR1 SGHDT, CDR2 YYEEEE. The data were taken from a study of control samples from healthy donors and cancer patients. Generated by immunoSEQ multiplex PCR, the TCRdb table keeps only in-frame clones and is missing some. The sample shows some 120,000 clones, more than 85% of them seen only once. The material sequenced was blood. The receptor was derived from a man aged 25-45 years in good health. V gene TRBV5-6 combines with J gene TRBJ2-2, with D uncertain. CDR3 nucleotides: TGTGCCAGCAGCGGTAGGAACACCGGGGAGCTGTTTTTT. The encoded protein is CASSGRNTGELFF.